This passage covers 16 T cell receptor beta chains from one sample sequenced in a study of OX40 agonist ivuxolimab in advanced cancers. The data were produced by immunoSEQ multiplex PCR, yet TCRdb's version contains in-frame clones alone and is incomplete. The sample holds about 24,000 clones; 65% to 85% are singletons and the top ten take 15% to 20%. The source material was CD4+ or CD8+ T cells sorted from blood, sampled in a trial of the OX40 agonist ivuxolimab. The source of these receptors is an adult with an advanced solid tumor such as melanoma, head and neck, liver or kidney cancer.

The chain employs TRBV5-3 and TRBJ1-1; D uncertain. TRBV5-3 is given ORF status, its function remaining uncertain. The CDR3 is made up of 11 amino acids. V was pared by 4 bases and J by 7 bases, with 8 bases between. CDR3 sequence (DNA): TGTGCCAGAAGCCTAGGTTGTGAAGCTTTCTTT. Protein product: CARSLGCEAFF.

For the CDR3, the DNA is TGTGCCAGCAGTCAGTTGCGAGACTCTGAAGCTTTCTTT. Its protein product is CASSQLRDSEAFF. This chain connects TRBV6-1 to TRBJ1-1; D ambiguous. Trimming stripped 5 bases from V and 6 bases from J, with 13 bases between. CDR1 is MNHNS and CDR2 is SASEGT in the germline V gene. This CDR3 has 13 amino acids.

The gene calls are TRBV7-2 and TRBJ2-7; the match to TRBD1 covers 7 bases. Trimming removed 4 bases from V and 0 bases from J; junction bases left unmatched: 9. Germline assignment: CDR1 SGHTA and CDR2 FQGNSA. The CDR3 has 16 amino acids. CDR3 residues: CASSSDYRGNSYEQYF. The CDR3 bases are TGTGCCAGCAGCTCAGACTACAGGGGTAACTCCTACGAGCAGTACTTC.

The chain links TRBV4-3 to TRBJ2-7; 13 bases are shared with TRBD2. The CDR3 totals 16 residues. V shed 4 bases and J 4 bases; nucleotides not matched to a gene: 7. The germline V gene has CDR1 LGHNA and CDR2 YSLEER. The CDR3 loop is CASSPGLAGPLYEQYF. CDR3 coding DNA: TGCGCCAGCAGCCCGGGACTAGCGGGACCTCTTTACGAGCAGTACTTC.

This clone has a single count. The rearrangement uses TRBV5-4 and TRBJ2-7; 8 bases are shared with TRBD2. The junction had 7 bases not matched to a gene; V was cut back by 3 bases and J by 2 bases. The germline V gene has CDR1 SGHNT and CDR2 YYREEE (reference sequence). The CDR3 sequence is 15 residues long. In DNA form, the CDR3 reads TGTGCCAGCAGCTCGGGGGGGAGCGCGACCTACGAGCAGTACTTC. This gives the protein CASSSGGSATYEQYF. Combining the CDR3 with reference TRBV5-4 and TRBJ2-7 gives the whole variable domain ETGVTQSPTHLIKTRGQQVTLRCSSQSGHNTVSWYQQALGQGPQFIFQYYREEENGRGNFPPRFSGLQFPNYSSELNVNALELDDSALYLCASSSGGSATYEQYFGPGTRLTVT.

The V call is TRBV5-5, the J call TRBJ2-7, with D maybe TRBD1 (5 bases). This CDR3 has 14 amino acids. The V gene's germline CDR1 is SGHKS and CDR2 YYEKEE (reference sequence). V gave up 0 bases and J gave up 2 bases, with 9 bases separating them. The CDR3 loop reads CASSLDRFPYEQYF. The DNA of the CDR3 is TGTGCCAGCAGCTTGGACAGGTTCCCCTACGAGCAGTACTTC.

The gene calls are TRBV10-2 and TRBJ1-5; D remains ambiguous. The CDR3 length is 13 residues. Trimming removed 6 bases at V and 9 bases at J, with 15 bases between. Germline loops: CDR1 WSHSY, CDR2 SAAADI. The CDR3 sequence is CASSPQPHRPQHF. CDR3 DNA: TGCGCCAGCAGCCCCCAGCCCCATCGGCCCCAGCATTTT.

The J gene is TRBJ2-1, the V gene TRBV11-2, with a possible D match to TRBD1 (5 bases). V lost 5 bases, J lost 3 bases, and 14 bases lay in between. The germline V gene has CDR1 SGHAT and CDR2 FQNNGV. CDR3 size: 15 residues. CDR3 in DNA: TGTGCCAGCAGCCCGAGGAGAGACAGCTACAATGAGCAGTTCTTC. This encodes CASSPRRDSYNEQFF. The whole variable domain, filled in from reference TRBV11-2 and TRBJ2-1, reads EAGVAQSPRYKIIEKRQSVAFWCNPISGHATLYWYQQILGQGPKLLIQFQNNGVVDDSQLPKDRFSAERLKGVDSTLKIQPAKLEDSAVYLCASSPRRDSYNEQFFGPGTRLTVL.

The chain carries TRBV5-4 and TRBJ2-5; 14 nucleotides align to TRBD2. Germline V gives CDR1 SGHNT, CDR2 YYREEE (reference sequence). This CDR3 comprises 18 residues. V was clipped by 3 bases and J by 5 bases; unmatched bases: 12. CDR3 coding DNA: TGTGCCAGCAGCTCCCGTGTGACTAGCGGGAGGGCCGGGGAGACCCAGTACTTC. Amino acid sequence: CASSSRVTSGRAGETQYF.

This clone is a singleton in its sample. Other DNA sequences within the sample encode an identical CDR3. The rearrangement links TRBV2 to TRBJ2-7; 7 bases map to TRBD1. Germline V gene data show CDR1 as SNHLY and CDR2 as FYNNEI. The CDR3 runs to 12 residues. J lost 3 bases, V lost 6 bases, and 2 bases had no gene match. CDR3 in amino acids: CASRDRLYEQYF. The DNA for the CDR3 is TGTGCCAGCAGGGACAGGCTCTACGAGCAGTACTTC.

V gene TRBV7-9 combines with J gene TRBJ1-2; 7 bases are shared with TRBD1. This CDR3 contains 18 residues. Germline V CDR1 and CDR2: SEHNR, FQNEAQ (reference sequence). V was pared by 1 base and J by 8 bases, with 19 bases of the junction left unmatched. This chain's CDR3 is CASSLGITDRPFTGGYTF. The CDR3 coding sequence is TGTGCCAGCAGCTTAGGGATAACGGACAGGCCATTTACGGGGGGCTACACCTTC.

This chain joins TRBV9 and TRBJ2-7; D is uncertain. V lost 4 bases to trimming and J lost 4 bases, with 9 bases between them. This CDR3 contains 12 residues. The germline V gene encodes CDR1 SGDLS and CDR2 YYNGEE. CDR3 residues: CASSRDPYEQYF. Written as DNA, the CDR3 is TGTGCCAGCAGCAGGGATCCATACGAGCAGTACTTC.

The V and J genes are TRBV7-2 and TRBJ2-2; no reliable D call. V lost 3 bases and J lost 0, with 11 bases in between. The CDR3 has 16 residues. Looked up from germline, CDR1 is SGHTA and CDR2 is FQGNSA. CDR3 loop: CASSLLPAPNTGELFF. CDR3 coding DNA: TGTGCCAGCAGCTTGTTGCCGGCACCGAACACCGGGGAGCTGTTTTTT.

This rearrangement joins TRBV13 to TRBJ2-7; 10 bases map to TRBD2. The V segment lost 5 bases and the J segment 3 bases; nucleotides outside the gene matches: 4. CDR3 length: 14 residues. Germline V gives CDR1 PRHDT, CDR2 FYEKMQ (reference sequence). The CDR3 sequence is CASSTGLARYEQYF. CDR3 coding DNA: TGTGCCAGCAGCACGGGACTAGCGCGCTACGAGCAGTACTTC.

The chain employs TRBV7-2 and TRBJ1-5, with a weak D call TRBD1 (6 bases). Deletions cut 5 bases from V and 1 base from J, with 12 bases between. Germline assignment: CDR1 SGHTA and CDR2 FQGNSA. There are 15 residues in the CDR3. In DNA form, the CDR3 reads TGTGCCAGCAGCCGGGACACCGTAAGCAATCAGCCCCAGCATTTT. This gives the protein CASSRDTVSNQPQHF.

V and J are TRBV11-2 and TRBJ2-3; no clear D gene. V gave up 2 bases and J gave up 1 base, with 4 bases separating them. The CDR3 has 13 residues. Looked up from germline, CDR1 is SGHAT and CDR2 is FQNNGV. This chain's CDR3 is CASSLLGTDTQYF. Written as DNA, the CDR3 is TGTGCCAGCAGCTTACTGGGCACAGATACGCAGTATTTT.